The 10 T cell receptor beta chains below all came from one sample that was sequenced in a study of glioma-infiltrating T cells. Amplification of TCR alpha and beta CDR3 regions from RNA used iRepertoire nested multiplex PCR. TCRdb recomputed calls from the multiplex PCR reads with MiXCR, one row per CDR3 protein. The profile shows approximately 120,000 distinct CDR3 sequences, 20% to 25% of them singletons. The specimen sequenced was glioma tissue, nonneoplastic brain tissue, or PBMCs (not recorded which). These receptors were taken from a human donor with low-grade glioma or glioblastoma, undergoing nonglioma brain surgery, or in good health (not recorded which).

This clonotype was seen many times. V and J are TRBV11-3 and TRBJ2-7; TRBD2 aligns across 12 bases. In germline, CDR1 is SGHNT, CDR2 YENEEA. CDR3 size: 15 residues. The trim removed 6 bases at V and 3 bases at J, leaving 6 bases unmatched. DNA for the CDR3: TGTGCCAGCAGGGACCCGACTAGCGGGAGCTACGAGCAGTACTTC. This sequence encodes CASRDPTSGSYEQYF.

This clonotype was recorded many times. The junction does not match germline at one end; this may be a read error. V and J are TRBV19 and TRBJ1-6, with D perhaps matching TRBD1 (6 bases). Germline-derived CDR1 and CDR2 are LNHDA and SQIVND (reference sequence). This CDR3 contains 13 residues. The CDR3 protein is CASKGRGNLPLHF. Written as DNA, the CDR3 is TGTGCCAGTAAGGGCAGGGGCAATTTACCCCTCCACTTT.

This clonotype came up a few times. The chain employs TRBV2 and TRBJ1-1, with 10 bases lining up with TRBD1. Germline V gives CDR1 SNHLY, CDR2 FYNNEI. This CDR3 spans 15 amino acids. V shed 5 bases, J shed 3 bases, and the junction held 6 bases outside the gene matches. CDR3 residues: CASSPRTGGDTEAFF. The CDR3 DNA reads TGTGCCAGCAGTCCCCGGACAGGGGGGGACACTGAAGCTTTCTTT.

The DNA for the CDR3 is TGTGTTAGCAGTTACTCCTCTGGCGGAGCCTACGAGCAGTACTTC. It translates to CVSSYSSGGAYEQYF. V usage is TRBV6-6 and J usage is TRBJ2-7; D is unresolved. From germline, CDR1 is MNHNY and CDR2 SVGAGI (reference sequence). CDR3 length: 15 residues.

The chain combines TRBV12-3 or TRBV12-4 with TRBJ1-1; a possible D gene is TRBD1 (5 bases). V gave up 7 bases and J gave up 6 bases, with 9 bases separating them. The CDR3 has 11 residues. The CDR3 protein is CASTWGAEAFF. The CDR3 DNA reads as TGTGCCAGCACTTGGGGGGCTGAAGCTTTCTTT.

A remark on this clonotype: Germline and junction disagree at one end, which may indicate a read error. The V gene is TRBV6-8, the J gene TRBJ2-3; 10 bases align to TRBD1. Germline CDR1 reads MNHGY; CDR2 reads SAAAGT. This CDR3 spans 16 amino acids. The CDR3, as DNA: TGTGCCAGCACTTACCACGGACAGGGGGTCACAGATACGCAGTATTTT. This gives the protein CASTYHGQGVTDTQYF.

The V gene is TRBV3-1, the J gene TRBJ2-1; 8 bases align to TRBD2. Germline trimming cut 4 bases from V and 5 bases from J; bases unmatched to any gene: 10. Germline CDR1 is LGHDT and CDR2 is YNNKEL (reference sequence). CDR3 length: 16 residues. For the CDR3, the DNA is TGTGCCAGCAGCCTGCCAAGCGGGGGAAGGGACAATGAGCAGTTCTTC. Amino acids: CASSLPSGGRDNEQFF.

This clonotype was recorded at least ten times. The chain couples TRBV10-3 to TRBJ2-7; D not certain. V was trimmed by 8 bases and J by 2 bases, leaving 22 bases between them. Germline CDR1 and CDR2: ENHRY and SYGVKD. The CDR3 contains 16 residues. The CDR3 spells CAILEEFKGPPYEQYF. The CDR3 DNA is TGTGCCATCCTCGAGGAGTTTAAGGGCCCTCCCTACGAGCAGTACTTC.

This clonotype was seen only a few times. The V gene is TRBV29-1, the J gene TRBJ2-3; either TRBD1 or TRBD2 may fit D (5 bases each). The germline gives CDR1 SQVTM, CDR2 ANQGSEA. V dropped 8 bases and J dropped 2 bases, with 23 bases sitting between them. This CDR3 comprises 16 residues. CDR3 coding DNA: TGCAGCACCAATCCTGCCAGGGCGGGTGTCACAGATACGCAGTATTTT. Translation: CSTNPARAGVTDTQYF.

This clonotype has ten or more counts. The V call is TRBV28, the J call TRBJ1-1; D unclear. In germline, CDR1 is MDHEN, CDR2 SYDVKM. V was pared by 8 bases and J by 1 base, with 8 bases between. There are 12 residues in the CDR3. The CDR3 sequence: CASVEGNTEAFF. CDR3 sequence (DNA): TGTGCCAGCGTAGAGGGGAACACTGAAGCTTTCTTT.